Included here is one TCR beta chain sequence, with context. After removal of 4 bases from V and 2 bases from J, the junction contained 2 bases not matched to a gene. Germline lookup yields CDR1 KGHDR and CDR2 SFDVKD. The CDR3 sequence is 14 residues long. This specimen belongs to a study of blood T cell repertoires in COVID-19. As for the study in general: Acute and convalescent COVID-19 specimens originated in the United States, Italy and Spain.

Original methodology: Estimation of nucleated cell counts relied on the amplification of reference gene primers. TCRdb's table, derived via immunoSEQ multiplex PCR, lists solely in-frame clones and lacks some. V, J and clone size were drawn from that table, and D and trimming were deduced from the DNA. The sample carries about 120,000 clones, 85% recorded once. The chain employs TRBV24-1 and TRBJ1-2; 8 nucleotides line up with TRBD1. Sequences were obtained from peripheral blood. This receptor was identified in an older man with acute or convalescent COVID-19. Here the CDR3 reads CATSETGGNYGYTF. CDR3 nucleotide sequence: TGTGCCACCAGTGAAACAGGGGGGAACTATGGCTACACCTTC.